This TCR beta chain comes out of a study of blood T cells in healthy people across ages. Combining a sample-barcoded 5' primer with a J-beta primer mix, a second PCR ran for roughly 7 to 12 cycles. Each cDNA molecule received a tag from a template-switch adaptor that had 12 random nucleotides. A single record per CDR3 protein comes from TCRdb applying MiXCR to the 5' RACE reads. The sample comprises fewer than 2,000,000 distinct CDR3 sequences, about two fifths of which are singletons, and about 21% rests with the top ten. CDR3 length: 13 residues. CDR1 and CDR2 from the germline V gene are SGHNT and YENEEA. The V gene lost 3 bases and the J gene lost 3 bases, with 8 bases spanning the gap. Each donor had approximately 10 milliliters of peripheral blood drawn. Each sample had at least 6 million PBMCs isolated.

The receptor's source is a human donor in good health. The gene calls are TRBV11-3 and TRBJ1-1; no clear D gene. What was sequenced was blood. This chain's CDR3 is CASSFYGDTEAFF. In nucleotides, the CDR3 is TGTGCCAGCAGCTTTTACGGGGACACTGAAGCTTTCTTT. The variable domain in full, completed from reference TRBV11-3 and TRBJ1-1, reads EAGVVQSPRYKIIEKKQPVAFWCNPISGHNTLYWYLQNLGQGPELLIRYENEEAVDDSQLPKDRFSAERLKGVDSTLKIQPAELGDSAVYLCASSFYGDTEAFFGQGTRLTVV.